The 6 T cell receptor beta chains in this list originate from one sample, sequenced in a study of T cell responses to AZD1222 COVID-19 vaccine. Clones were read by immunoSEQ multiplex PCR, and TCRdb kept only the in-frame ones, dropping some. This sample carries around 150,000 clones, 91% of them seen once, and the ten largest clones take 7.5% to 8%. This material consisted of peripheral blood, taken 28 days after the second dose of the MenACWY control vaccine. The receptors derive from an adult who received the MenACWY meningococcal vaccine as a control.

The rearrangement uses TRBV18 and TRBJ1-5; tentative D call: TRBD1 (6 bases). The germline gives CDR1 KGHSH, CDR2 LQKENI. There are 14 residues in the CDR3. The V end was cut by 6 bases, the J end by 3 bases, with 12 bases between. CDR3 bases: TGTGCCAGCTCGCCAGGGGTAAACAATCAGCCCCAGCATTTT. This gives the protein CASSPGVNNQPQHF.

This sequence joins TRBV7-9 and TRBJ2-2; 11 nucleotides line up with TRBD1. The CDR3 has 18 residues. V lost 3 bases to trimming and J lost 7 bases; unmatched junction nucleotides: 13. CDR1 and CDR2 (germline): SEHNR, FQNEAQ (reference sequence). The CDR3 here is CASSFTITGTGGNGELFF. The CDR3 bases are TGTGCCAGCAGCTTCACGATCACCGGGACAGGGGGAAACGGGGAGCTGTTTTTT.

The rearrangement uses TRBV10-3 and TRBJ2-3, with D uncertain. Germline V gene lookup returns CDR1 ENHRY and CDR2 SYGVKD. CDR3 length: 14 amino acids. The V gene lost 4 bases and the J gene lost 4 bases, with 12 bases spanning the gap. DNA of the CDR3: TGTGCCATCAGTGCCCGCCCTGAATCAGATACGCAGTATTTT. As protein: CAISARPESDTQYF.

The chain combines TRBV9 with TRBJ1-2; D might be TRBD1 (6 bases). Germline lookup yields CDR1 SGDLS and CDR2 YYNGEE. V was cut by 0 bases and J by 2 bases, with 8 bases left in between. The CDR3 is 14 amino acids. The CDR3 nucleotides read TGTGCCAGCAGCGTAGAAGACAGGAACTATGGCTACACCTTC. Amino acids: CASSVEDRNYGYTF.

This clone showed up just a few times. The chain's CDR3 is CASRDAGITNTGELFF. DNA of the CDR3: TGCGCCAGCAGGGACGCCGGGATAACGAACACCGGGGAGCTGTTTTTT. The gene calls are TRBV10-1 and TRBJ2-2, with D possibly matching TRBD2 (5 bases). Germline V gene sequence: CDR1 WNHNN, CDR2 SYGVQD (reference sequence). The CDR3 consists of 16 residues. Trimming removed 6 bases at V and 0 bases at J, with 14 bases between.

The chain couples TRBV7-9 to TRBJ1-1; D remains unclear. Germline lookup yields CDR1 SEHNR and CDR2 FQNEAQ (reference sequence). The germline V and J ends were trimmed by 3 bases and 1 base, with 12 bases remaining between them. The CDR3 is 15 amino acids. The DNA of the CDR3 is TGTGCCAGCAGCTTTACCTCGGGGTCGAACACTGAAGCTTTCTTT. This encodes CASSFTSGSNTEAFF. The whole variable domain, filled in from reference TRBV7-9 and TRBJ1-1, reads DTGVSQNPRHKITKRGQNVTFRCDPISEHNRLYWYRQTLGQGPEFLTYFQNEAQLEKSRLLSDRFSAERPKGSFSTLEIQRTEQGDSAMYLCASSFTSGSNTEAFFGQGTRLTVV.